Reported below is one TCR beta chain. Its target is not known. Given a much more abundant clone one base away, this may be a read error. The sample is drawn from a study of T and B cells in COVID-19 patients. The wider study: COVID-19 patients gave peripheral blood either during active infection or after recovery.

Multiplex PCR with BIOMED2 TRB-A/B primer pools amplified TRB rearrangements. Each CDR3 protein gets one entry after TCRdb re-called the multiplex PCR reads with MiXCR. Among about 27,000 distinct CDR3 sequences listed, about 30% were seen once. Study-level results: Patients with COVID-19 reportedly showed strongly skewed T cell receptor beta variable and joining gene usage. No sequencing was yet done of CD4+, regulatory or CD8+ subsets, or of SARS-CoV-2-responsive or tetramer+ sorted cells. There were 2,331 TCR clusters exclusive to the recovered cohort, some 31 with low generation probability.

From germline, CDR1 is MNHEY and CDR2 SVGEGT. The germline V and J ends were trimmed by 7 bases and 4 bases, with 11 bases remaining between them. The CDR3 runs to 13 residues. Each TRB amplification used about 220-500 ng of genomic DNA from blood. The clonotype originates from a human donor who had recovered from COVID-19. Input material: blood. The chain recombines TRBV6-2 or TRBV6-3 with TRBJ2-1; D is undetermined. Here the CDR3 reads CASIKLRYNEQFF. In nucleotides, the CDR3 is TGTGCCAGCATTAAACTGCGGTACAATGAGCAGTTCTTC.